Included here is one TCR beta chain sequence, with context. The antigen is unknown. This record comes from a study of T cell responses to AZD1222 COVID-19 vaccine. Study-wide background: Doses given second, at about 4 or about 12 weeks, were pooled. Whole-study findings and limits: Possibly, clonal diversity was underestimated; donors were largely white British and included more females. Regions 160-218 and 743-854 dominated among vaccine-associated CD4 TCRs spanning spike.

The CDR3 consists of 13 residues. Germline values: CDR1 MNHEY, CDR2 SVGAGI. V was shortened by 3 bases and J by 1 base, with 6 bases between the two germline ends. The method was immunoSEQ multiplex PCR; TCRdb's version includes in-frame clones alone and lacks a portion of them. The sample has about 130,000 clones, roughly 92% seen once. This sequence was found in an adult in good health. The chain has TRBV6-5 and TRBJ1-1; no clear D gene. Sequences were derived from peripheral blood, sampled on day 0 of AZD1222 vaccination. The DNA for the CDR3 is TGTGCCAGCAGTTATATGGGGAACACTGAAGCTTTCTTT. Translation: CASSYMGNTEAFF.